The subject of this entry is one T cell receptor (beta chain). Its cognate antigen is unknown. Other DNA sequences from this sample encode an identical CDR3 as well. Germline V gives CDR1 SQVTM, CDR2 ANQGSEA. V shed 4 bases, J shed 2 bases, and the junction held 1 base outside the gene matches. This CDR3 is built from 12 residues. Reverse transcribing all isolated RNA meant expressed TCRB transcripts were sequenced. Clones were sequenced by immunoSEQ multiplex PCR, and TCRdb holds only the in-frame ones, with some missing. This table holds 400,000 to 450,000 clones, approximately 13% found once. The source of the sample is a study of beta chain features in type 1 diabetes. Study outcomes and limitations: Across all four CD4+ subsets, people with type 1 diabetes showed modestly shorter TCRB CDR3s.

Sequences were obtained from naive CD4+ T cells from blood. The receptor's source is a man aged 25 to 45 in good health. This chain uses TRBV29-1 with TRBJ1-2; TRBD1 agrees at 7 bases. The CDR3 DNA reads as TGCAGCGTTGCGGACAGGAACTATGGCTACACCTTC. Protein sequence: CSVADRNYGYTF.